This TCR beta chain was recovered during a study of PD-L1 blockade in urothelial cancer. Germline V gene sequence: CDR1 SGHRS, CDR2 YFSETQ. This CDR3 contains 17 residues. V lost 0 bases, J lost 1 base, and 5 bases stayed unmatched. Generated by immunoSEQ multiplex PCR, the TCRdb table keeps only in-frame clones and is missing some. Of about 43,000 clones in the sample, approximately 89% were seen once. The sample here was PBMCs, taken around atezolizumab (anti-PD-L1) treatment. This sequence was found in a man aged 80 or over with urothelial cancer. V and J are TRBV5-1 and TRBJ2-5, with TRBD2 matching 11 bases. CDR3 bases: TGCGCCAGCAGCTTGGCCGGCGGGACTAGCGGCCAAGAGACCCAGTACTTC. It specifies CASSLAGGTSGQETQYF.